This T cell receptor (beta chain) was profiled in a study of Graves' ophthalmopathy and Graves' hyperthyroidism (dated by TCRdb to 2016 to 2019). In terms of the full investigation: Peripheral blood was collected before any treatment was given, at the time of initial diagnosis. TCR beta repertoire signatures were used to distinguish Graves' ophthalmopathy from Graves' hyperthyroidism and to predict progression to ophthalmopathy. In total, under 150 blood samples were TCR-sequenced: around 42 ophthalmopathy, some 75 hyperthyroidism and roughly 17 hyperthyroidism-to-ophthalmopathy patients. To explore V-J signatures distinguishing ophthalmopathy from hyperthyroidism, a discovery set of around 97 patients (about 44 ophthalmopathy, about 57 stable hyperthyroidism) was enrolled. For independent validation, a separate cohort was made up of 18 hyperthyroidism patients plus 17 patients who later progressed from hyperthyroidism to ophthalmopathy. In roughly six hyperthyroidism patients, the T-cell repertoires found in thyroid tissue were compared with those found in blood. After sampling, hyperthyroidism patients received methimazole starting at 30 mg daily, and ophthalmopathy patients received high-dose intravenous methylprednisolone. For training and testing, the 100 or so patients in the discovery cohort were randomly divided in a 7:3 ratio. Study-wide findings and limitations: Ophthalmopathy was separated from stable hyperthyroidism by the 13-signature model with just under 90% sensitivity and about 83% specificity in cross-validation and with 80%/75% in the test set. In validation, the model predicted ophthalmopathy progression with about 71% sensitivity and roughly 72% specificity; approximately 12 predicted patients were CT-confirmed with GO in a median of about 6.1 months. No statistical method was used to set the sample size in advance, and the investigators knew which group each participant was assigned to. Most expanded thyroid clonotypes with frequency above 0.001 were also detected in blood, suggesting blood repertoires may reflect the thyroid immune response.

Stable hyperthyroidism was defined as no progression to ophthalmopathy within 18 months of follow-up. Hyperthyroidism patients were newly diagnosed, with disease duration under 2 months, and aged 18 to 65 years. Patients with other autoimmune diseases, uncontrolled infections, pregnancy or lactation were excluded. Diagnosis relied on clinical symptoms, serum thyroxine, TRAb, thyroid ultrasound and orbital computed tomography. Ficoll-Paque density gradient centrifugation was used to isolate PBMCs from 10 ml of fresh peripheral blood. Total RNA was extracted using Trizol reagent, and RNA quality was checked on an Agilent 2100 Bioanalyzer. The germline V gene sets CDR1 to SGHRS and CDR2 to YFSETQ. The CDR3, from cysteine to phenylalanine, totals 14 residues. CDR3 DNA only is kept here, 42 bases in frame from base 1. Trimming removed 3 bases from V and 3 bases from J; the gene matches leave 4 bases unexplained.

This clonotype was recorded at least ten times. Its antigen remains unidentified. Base quality data are lacking; no much larger clone is found one base away. For repertoire sequencing, TCR beta CDR3 regions were amplified from RNA transcripts. The first round of RT-PCR was done with HTBI primers and the Qiagen OneStep RT-PCR kit, and was followed by a second round of multiplex PCR, then size selection and purification. Libraries were sequenced paired-end with 100 bp reads on an Illumina HiSeq2000. Per the source publication's procedure: SOAPnuke was used to process the reads, removing any read that contained adapters or uncalled bases, had a mean Phred below 15, or lacked an exact match to the constant primer or identifier. High-quality paired reads were merged with COPE v1.2.5. Each unique nucleotide sequence was treated as a clonotype, and MiTCR v1.1 was used to align the clonotypes to the IMGT TRB V, D and J references. Only V-J combinations with frequency above 0.0001 were analysed, covering more than 99% of repertoires. A TCR clonal expansion and chaos score per V-J combination was defined as the ratio of F50 clonal expansion to chaos observed in the TCRdist matrix. Features were reduced by Welch's t-statistics and random forest to 10 to 15 V-J combinations, which fed a naive Bayes classifier. The Morisita-Horn index was used to measure how similar the thyroid and blood repertoires were. TCRdb itself trimmed the public reads at Q25 with fastp, ran MiXCR and retained productive beta chains. Every CDR3 protein is listed once, alongside the most common genes and DNA of its rows. These V and J calls rely on TCRdb rather than the paper's analysis. Present in this sample are some 410,000 distinct CDR3 sequences, around 21% of which were seen just once. 2.5% to 3.5% of the sample lies in the top ten.

In this chain, TRBV5-1 is recombined with TRBJ1-1; 8 central nucleotides agree with TRBD1. The TCR was taken from a woman between 18 and 29 years old with stable Graves' hyperthyroidism. Donor details come from another sample of the same person, matched by shared clones. The sample comprised peripheral blood. The CDR3 amino acid sequence is: CASSSGQAYTEAFF. The DNA sequence is as follows: TGCGCCAGCAGCTCGGGACAGGCGTACACTGAAGCTTTCTTT. With the rest looked up from the reference TRBV5-1 and TRBJ1-1 genes rather than sequenced, the full variable domain is KAGVTQTPRYLIKTRGQQVTLSCSPISGHRSVSWYQQTPGQGLQFLFEYFSETQRNKGNFPGRFSGRQFSNSRSEMNVSTLELGDSALYLCASSSGQAYTEAFFGQGTRLTVV.